This is a list of T cell receptor beta chains from one sample in a study of a mutant IDH1 vaccine in newly diagnosed glioma. Antigen specificity for these receptors is unknown. This table comes from immunoSEQ multiplex PCR, and its TCRdb copy is limited to in-frame clones, with some not included. This repertoire shows 77,000 or so clones, about 81% found once; its top ten account for more than 4.5%. Source: PBMCs, taken from a glioma patient whose treatment included an IDH1 peptide vaccine. These receptors were collected from a man in his forties or fifties with glioma. CDR3s include the opening cysteine and the closing phenylalanine or tryptophan. The order of the fields is D gene, V gene, clone size, J gene, CDR3 DNA, CDR3 protein. A D gene is named only where the DNA matches it firmly. Rows may omit the clone size; those that give it use once, few, many or a size class.

>TRBD2|TRBV10-3|-|TRBJ2-7
TGTGCCATCAGTACCCGGGACTATAACTACGAGCAGTACTTC
CAISTRDYNYEQYF
>-|TRBV7-2|-|TRBJ2-7
TGTGCCAGCAGCTTACCGGGGGAGATCGAGCAGTACTTC
CASSLPGEIEQYF
>-|TRBV7-9|once|TRBJ1-5
TGTGCCAGCAGCCCCGGGACCGCTGCTAATCAGCCCCAGCATTTT
CASSPGTAANQPQHF
>-|TRBV28|-|TRBJ2-7
TGTGCCACCATGCTGGGTTTTAACTCCTACGAGCAGTACTTC
CATMLGFNSYEQYF
>-|TRBV20-1|many|TRBJ2-1
TGCAGTGCTAGCACCTCTAATGAGCAGTTCTTC
CSASTSNEQFF
>TRBD1|TRBV4-3|-|TRBJ1-1
TGCGCCAGCAGCCGGGGGACAGGGGAGACTGAAGCTTTCTTT
CASSRGTGETEAFF
>-|TRBV6-5|-|TRBJ1-6
TGTGCCAGCAGTTACTCGACAGTTGTTAATTCACCCCTCCACTTT
CASSYSTVVNSPLHF
>-|TRBV5-6|-|TRBJ1-5
TGTGCCAGCAGCTTGACAGGGAGGGGCAATCAGCCCCAGCATTTT
CASSLTGRGNQPQHF
>-|TRBV7-2|-|TRBJ2-1
TGTGCCAGCAAATGGGGGACACAATACAATGAGCAGTTCTTC
CASKWGTQYNEQFF
>-|TRBV2|-|TRBJ1-2
TGTGCCAGCAGTGATTTGGGGACCTATGGCTACACCTTC
CASSDLGTYGYTF
>TRBD2|TRBV19|-|TRBJ2-1
TGTGCCAGTAACCCCGGGGGACTAGCGTCCGAGCAGTTCTTC
CASNPGGLASEQFF
>-|TRBV11-1|-|TRBJ2-7
TGTGCCAGCAGCTTAGTTTCCCACTCCGAGCAGTACTTC
CASSLVSHSEQYF
>-|TRBV6-6|-|TRBJ2-7
TGTGCCAGCAGGCAACATCTCCTAAACGAGCAGTACTTC
CASRQHLLNEQYF
>TRBD1|TRBV19|-|TRBJ1-5
TGTGCCAGTAGAATTACCGGGACAGGAACTCAGCCCCAGCATTTT
CASRITGTGTQPQHF
>-|TRBV5-1|-|TRBJ2-3
TGCGCCAGCAGCTTGGGCCTCAGGGGCGGAGATACGCAGTATTTT
CASSLGLRGGDTQYF
>-|TRBV11-2|-|TRBJ2-7
TGTGCCAGCCTGGGAGTAGGATACGAGCAGTACTTC
CASLGVGYEQYF
>TRBD2|TRBV4-3|-|TRBJ2-1
TGCGCCAGCAGCCAAGATCGAGGGACTAGCTCCGGGGAGCAGTTCTTC
CASSQDRGTSSGEQFF
>TRBD1|TRBV6-5|-|TRBJ1-3
TGTGCCAGCAGTTATTCGGACAGGGCTGCTGGAAACACCATATATTTT
CASSYSDRAAGNTIYF
>TRBD2|TRBV5-4|-|TRBJ2-3
TGTGCCAGCAGCTTCCCCGGGAGGGAGTCAGATACGCAGTATTTT
CASSFPGRESDTQYF
>TRBD1|TRBV4-3|-|TRBJ1-2
TGCGCCAGCAGCCAAGGGGACCTGGGACAGTATGGCTACACCTTC
CASSQGDLGQYGYTF
>-|TRBV7-8|-|TRBJ1-1
TGTGCCAGCAGCCCAGAGGGCACTGAAGCTTTCTTT
CASSPEGTEAFF
>-|TRBV20-1|few|TRBJ1-4
TGCAGTGCTAGGGGCGGGGGAAAACTGTTTTTT
CSARGGGKLFF
>-|TRBV10-3|-|TRBJ1-1
TGTGCCATCAGTGAGGAGGGGGTCAGACGAACTGAAGCTTTCTTT
CAISEEGVRRTEAFF
>-|TRBV5-8|-|TRBJ2-1
TGTGCCAGCAGCTCGGGATCCCGACCGGGATACAATGAGCAGTTCTTC
CASSSGSRPGYNEQFF
>-|TRBV20-1|few|TRBJ1-1
TGCAGTGCTAGCTGGACTGCGGCTTTCTTT
CSASWTAAFF
>-|TRBV19|-|TRBJ2-7
TGTGCCAGTATTAACAGCGAGGGCGAGCAGTACTTC
CASINSEGEQYF
>-|TRBV6-5|-|TRBJ2-3
TGTGCCAGCAGTTGGCGGACAGGGACTAACACAGATACGCAGTATTTT
CASSWRTGTNTDTQYF
>-|TRBV2|-|TRBJ1-1
TGTGCCAGCCCCAGGGGCATGAACACTGAAGCTTTCTTT
CASPRGMNTEAFF
>-|TRBV4-2|-|TRBJ1-1
TGTGCCAGCAGCCACAGGGACACTGAAGCTTTCTTT
CASSHRDTEAFF
>-|TRBV6-5|-|TRBJ1-5
TGTGCCAGCAGCCAATACATAGGGGGGAATCAGCCCCAGCATTTT
CASSQYIGGNQPQHF
>-|TRBV4-3|-|TRBJ2-1
TGCGCCAGCAGTCCCGGTCTGAGCTCCTACAATGAGCAGTTCTTC
CASSPGLSSYNEQFF
>-|TRBV18|-|TRBJ2-5
TGTGCCAGCTCAAATCCCAGGGGTCGGCAAGAGACCCAGTACTTC
CASSNPRGRQETQYF